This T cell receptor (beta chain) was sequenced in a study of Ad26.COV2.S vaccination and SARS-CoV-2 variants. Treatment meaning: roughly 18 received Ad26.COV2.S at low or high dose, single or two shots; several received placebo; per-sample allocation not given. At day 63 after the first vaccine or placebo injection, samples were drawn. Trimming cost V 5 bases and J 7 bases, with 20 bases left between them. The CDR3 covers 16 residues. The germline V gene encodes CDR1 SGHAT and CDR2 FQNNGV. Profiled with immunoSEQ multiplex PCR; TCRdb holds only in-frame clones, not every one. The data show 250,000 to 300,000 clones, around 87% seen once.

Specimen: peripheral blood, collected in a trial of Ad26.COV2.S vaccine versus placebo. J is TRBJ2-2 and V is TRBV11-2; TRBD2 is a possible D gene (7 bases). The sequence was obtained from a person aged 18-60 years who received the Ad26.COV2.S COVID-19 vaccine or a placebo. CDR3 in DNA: TGTGCCAGCAGCCCACTACGGGGGGCCCCTTTCGGGGAGCTGTTTTTT. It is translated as CASSPLRGAPFGELFF.